This paragraph covers one T cell receptor beta chain sequence. What it recognizes is unknown. The authors produced TCR alpha and TCR beta cDNA libraries with sample barcodes and UMIs by 5'RACE using constant-segment primers. Using its own MiXCR run on the 5' RACE reads, TCRdb lists one record per CDR3 protein. The repertoire has approximately 580,000 distinct CDR3 sequences, approximately 20% of them found once; the top ten carry approximately 12%. V trimming: 8 bases; J trimming: 5 bases; junction bases outside the gene matches: 18. This CDR3 is built from 16 residues. Per germline, CDR1 MNHEY and CDR2 SVGEGT. The data stem from a study of T-cell memory formation after mild COVID-19. Findings of the study overall: Second-wave clones reaching peak frequency on day 37 lacked confirmed SARS-CoV-2 specificity.

The sequenced material came from PBMCs or a T cell subset sorted from them (not recorded which). The gene calls are TRBV6-2 or TRBV6-3 and TRBJ2-7; 7 bases are a match to TRBD2. The TCR was taken from an adult woman who had mild COVID-19 (a few samples of this study predate the infection). Cell type and time point are not known. The chain's CDR3 is CASLTSLSGMAHEQYF. The DNA of the CDR3 is TGTGCCAGCCTCACCTCCCTGAGCGGGATGGCCCACGAGCAGTACTTC.